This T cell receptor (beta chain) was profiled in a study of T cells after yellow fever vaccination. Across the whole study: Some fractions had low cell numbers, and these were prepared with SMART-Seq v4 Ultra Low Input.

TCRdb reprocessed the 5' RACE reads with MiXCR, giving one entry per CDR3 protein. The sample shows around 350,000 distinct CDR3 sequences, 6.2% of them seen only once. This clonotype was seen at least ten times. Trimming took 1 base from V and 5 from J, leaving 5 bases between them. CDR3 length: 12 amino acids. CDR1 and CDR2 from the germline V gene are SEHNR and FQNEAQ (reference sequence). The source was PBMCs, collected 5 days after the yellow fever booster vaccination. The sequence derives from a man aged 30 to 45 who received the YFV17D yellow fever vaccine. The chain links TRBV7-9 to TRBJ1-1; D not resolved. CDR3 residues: CASSLVDTEAFF. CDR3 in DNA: TGTGCCAGCAGCTTAGTGGATACTGAAGCTTTCTTT.